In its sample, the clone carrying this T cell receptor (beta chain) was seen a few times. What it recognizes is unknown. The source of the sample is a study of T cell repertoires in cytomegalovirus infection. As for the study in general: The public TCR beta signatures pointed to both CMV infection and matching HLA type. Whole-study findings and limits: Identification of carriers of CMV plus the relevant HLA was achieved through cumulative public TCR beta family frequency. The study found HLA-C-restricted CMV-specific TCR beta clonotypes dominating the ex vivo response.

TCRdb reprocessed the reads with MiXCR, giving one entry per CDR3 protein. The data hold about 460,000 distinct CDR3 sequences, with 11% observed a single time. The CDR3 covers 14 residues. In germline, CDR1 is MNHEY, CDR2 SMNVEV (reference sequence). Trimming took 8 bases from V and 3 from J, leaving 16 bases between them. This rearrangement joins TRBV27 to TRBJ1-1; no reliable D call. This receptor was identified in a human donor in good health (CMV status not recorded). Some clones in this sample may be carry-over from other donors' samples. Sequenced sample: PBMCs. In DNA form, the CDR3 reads TGTGCCAGCGGGCTTCGGGTGTACGACACTGAAGCTTTCTTT. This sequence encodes CASGLRVYDTEAFF.